One and the same sample provided the 20 T cell receptor beta chains below, sequenced in a study of T cells in Graves' hyperthyroidism and ophthalmopathy. Amplification of TCR beta CDR3 regions was performed using RNA transcripts as template. An initial round of RT-PCR targeting the TCR CDR3 relied on the HTBI primer set. TCRdb re-called the multiplex PCR reads with MiXCR, one entry per CDR3 protein. In the table there are around 250,000 distinct CDR3 sequences, less than 15% of which are singletons. Sequencing used blood. These receptors were collected from a woman aged 40 to 50 with Graves' hyperthyroidism that later progressed to Graves' ophthalmopathy.

This clonotype showed up just a few times. The chain combines TRBV4-2 with TRBJ2-1, with 14 nucleotides matching TRBD2. The junction had 22 bases not matched to a gene; V was cut back by 6 bases and J by 9 bases. Looked up from germline, CDR1 is LGHNA and CDR2 is YNFKEQ. The CDR3 covers 20 residues. This CDR3 is CASSTVTGTSGSWGLGEQFF. In DNA form, the CDR3 reads TGTGCCAGCAGTACTGTGACCGGGACTAGCGGGAGTTGGGGCTTGGGTGAGCAGTTCTTC.

Comment on this clonotype: This may be a read error, as it is one base from a much larger clone. The chain joins TRBV7-9 to TRBJ1-4; D unresolved. The CDR3 is 16 amino acids. V was cut by 0 bases and J by 10 bases, with 18 bases left in between. Germline V gene sequence: CDR1 SEHNR, CDR2 FQNEAQ (reference sequence). This CDR3 reads CASSLALNWVIGKLFF. The CDR3 DNA follows: TGTGCCAGCAGCTTAGCGCTGAACTGGGTTATTGGAAAACTGTTTTTT.

In the case of this clonotype: The germline gene is not matched at one end of the junction; a read error may be the cause. V gene TRBV7-9 combines with J gene TRBJ2-1, with 13 bases identical to TRBD2. Germline lookup yields CDR1 SEHNR and CDR2 FQNEAQ (reference sequence). The CDR3 is 16 residues long. The DNA of the CDR3 is TGTGCCAGCATCCACCCCGGACTAGCGGGAGTGAATGATCAGTTCTTC. As protein: CASIHPGLAGVNDQFF.

The chain uses TRBV5-4 and TRBJ2-7; D might be TRBD2 (7 bases). Germline CDR1 SGHNT, CDR2 YYREEE (reference sequence). V was pared by 7 bases and J by 2 bases, with 19 bases between. The CDR3 extends over 15 amino acids. CDR3 DNA sequence: TGTGCCAGCCATAAGGGGGGGCAAAGGACCTACGAGCAGTACTTC. This gives the protein CASHKGGQRTYEQYF.

There are many counts of this clonotype. The V gene is TRBV18, the J gene TRBJ2-3, with 8 positions matching TRBD1. Per the germline V gene, CDR1 is KGHSH and CDR2 is LQKENI. This CDR3 is built from 16 residues. Trimming at V came to 3 bases and at J to 0 bases, leaving 5 bases not matched to a gene. The CDR3 protein is CASSPGQGGSTDTQYF. CDR3 sequence (DNA): TGTGCCAGCTCACCTGGACAGGGTGGGAGCACAGATACGCAGTATTTT. Complete variable domain (other parts from reference TRBV18 and TRBJ2-3): NAGVMQNPRHLVRRRGQEARLRCSPMKGHSHVYWYRQLPEEGLKFMVYLQKENIIDESGMPKERFSAEFPKEGPSILRIQQVVRGDSAAYFCASSPGQGGSTDTQYFGPGTRLTVL.

There are many counts of this clonotype. V is TRBV12-3 or TRBV12-4 and J is TRBJ1-1; D gene uncertain. Deletions cut 3 bases from V and 14 bases from J, with 22 bases between. The CDR3 contains 14 residues. CDR3 in DNA: TGTGCCAGCAGTTTGGGCCAGGAGTATGGGGTAGTCTTCTTT. This encodes CASSLGQEYGVVFF.

V is TRBV24-1 and J is TRBJ2-7, with TRBD2 identical over 8 bases. The CDR3 has 14 amino acids. After removal of 4 bases from V and 3 bases from J, the junction contained 4 bases not matched to a gene. Germline V gene data show CDR1 as KGHDR and CDR2 as SFDVKD. CDR3 region: CATSDGTRVYEQYF. CDR3 nucleotides: TGTGCCACCAGTGACGGGACTAGAGTCTACGAGCAGTACTTC.

There are many counts of this clonotype. The chain carries TRBV7-9 and TRBJ2-7, with D unresolved. Germline CDR1 is SEHNR and CDR2 is FQNEAQ (reference sequence). The CDR3 spans 12 residues. The ends were cut back, 3 bases at V and 5 bases at J, with 8 bases in the middle. CDR3 sequence (DNA): TGTGCCAGCAGCTTGATACGGGACGAGCAGTACTTC. This gives the protein CASSLIRDEQYF.

This chain links TRBV20-1 with TRBJ1-5; D is perhaps TRBD1 (5 bases). The germline CDR1 and CDR2 sequences are DFQATT and SNEGSKA (reference sequence). This CDR3 has 15 amino acids. Trimming took 3 bases from V and 5 from J, leaving 17 bases between them. The CDR3 sequence is CSASNLGDRDQPQHF. CDR3 bases: TGCAGTGCTAGCAACCTGGGGGACCGTGATCAGCCCCAGCATTTT.

The chain is built from TRBV19 and TRBJ1-4, with D unclear. The germline V gene encodes CDR1 LNHDA and CDR2 SQIVND (reference sequence). V lost 8 bases and J lost 4, with 8 bases in between. The CDR3 sequence is 12 residues long. The CDR3 sequence is CASGSVNEKLFF. CDR3 bases: TGTGCCAGTGGTTCCGTTAATGAAAAACTGTTTTTT.

V gene TRBV5-6 combines with J gene TRBJ2-7; TRBD1 matches at 11 bases. The junction had 14 bases not matched to a gene; V was cut back by 0 bases and J by 0 bases. The CDR3 is made up of 20 amino acids. CDR1 is SGHDT, CDR2 YYEEEE, per germline. CDR3 in amino acids: CASSLDSDRGHYRSSYEQYF. The DNA of the CDR3 is TGTGCCAGCAGCTTGGACTCGGACAGGGGGCATTATAGGAGCTCCTACGAGCAGTACTTC. The entire variable domain, with the rest obtained from reference TRBV5-6 and TRBJ2-7, is as follows: DAGVTQSPTHLIKTRGQQVTLRCSPKSGHDTVSWYQQALGQGPQFIFQYYEEEERQRGNFPDRFSGHQFPNYSSELNVNALLLGDSALYLCASSLDSDRGHYRSSYEQYFGPGTRLTVT.

This clonotype was seen at least ten times. The genes are TRBV27 and TRBJ1-5; D gene uncertain. The V end lost 4 bases, the J end lost 4 bases, and 11 bases lay between the germline ends. The CDR3 extends over 14 amino acids. CDR1 and CDR2 (germline): MNHEY, SMNVEV (reference sequence). The CDR3 DNA sequence: TGTGCCAGCAGTTCCCAATACCTAAATCAGCCCCAGCATTTT. Its translation: CASSSQYLNQPQHF.

This clonotype was seen at least ten times. This sequence joins TRBV28 and TRBJ2-1; 10 bases are a match to TRBD2. CDR1 is MDHEN and CDR2 is SYDVKM in the germline V gene. The CDR3 is made up of 15 amino acids. J gave up 4 bases and V 3 bases, and 3 bases lay outside the gene matches. Written as DNA, the CDR3 is TGTGCCAGCAGTTTTTTGACTAGCGGGTACAATGAGCAGTTCTTC. This codes for CASSFLTSGYNEQFF.

In its sample, this clonotype was seen a few times. This chain links TRBV27 with TRBJ1-6; D is ambiguous. V dropped 2 bases and J dropped 0 bases, with 14 bases sitting between them. The CDR3 has 18 amino acids. Germline CDR1 reads MNHEY; CDR2 reads SMNVEV (reference sequence). The CDR3: CASSLGTALSSYNSPLHF. As DNA, the CDR3 is TGTGCCAGCAGTTTAGGAACGGCACTAAGCTCCTATAATTCACCCCTCCACTTT.

This clonotype came up a few times. The chain joins TRBV18 to TRBJ2-5, with 14 bases aligning to TRBD2. Losses at the gene ends were 4 bases for V and 5 bases for J; bases not matched to a gene: 9. CDR3 length equals 17 residues. CDR1 and CDR2 from the germline V gene are KGHSH and LQKENI. DNA for the CDR3: TGTGCCAGCTCACTGGGGACTAGCGGGAGTCTCCGGGAGACCCAGTACTTC. Its protein product is CASSLGTSGSLRETQYF.

This clonotype was recorded many times. The chain couples TRBV12-3 or TRBV12-4 to TRBJ2-3, with 8 bases lining up with TRBD1. There are 15 residues in the CDR3. The J segment lost 0 bases and the V segment lost 3 bases, leaving 2 bases of the junction unmatched. Here the CDR3 DNA reads TGTGCCAGCAGTTTGGGACAGGTTAGCACAGATACGCAGTATTTT. Translating gives CASSLGQVSTDTQYF.

In its sample, this clonotype was seen many times. This CDR3 is CASSNRLEEKLFF. The CDR3 DNA reads as TGTGCCAGCAGTAACCGACTTGAGGAAAAACTGTTTTTT. J is TRBJ1-4 and V is TRBV9, with D unclear. There are 13 residues in the CDR3. The germline V gene encodes CDR1 SGDLS and CDR2 YYNGEE. Trimming removed 5 bases at V and 8 bases at J, with 13 bases between.

This clonotype was seen at least ten times. The rearrangement links TRBV30 to TRBJ2-7; a weak D match, TRBD1 (6 bases). The germline gives CDR1 GTSNPN, CDR2 SVGIG (reference sequence). Trimming took off 1 base at V and 2 bases at J, with 9 bases between the two ends. The CDR3 has 13 amino acids. CDR3 sequence: CAWSGDTPYEQYF. The CDR3 DNA reads TGTGCCTGGAGTGGGGACACTCCCTACGAGCAGTACTTC.

Details on this clonotype: This may arise from a read error, as a much more abundant clone is one base away. V gene TRBV4-1 combines with J gene TRBJ2-1; TRBD2 matches at 7 bases. Germline assignment: CDR1 MGHRA and CDR2 YSYEKL. CDR3 size: 12 residues. The CDR3 spells CASSGHYNGQFF. DNA of the CDR3: TGCGCCAGTAGCGGGCACTACAATGGGCAGTTCTTC.

This clonotype was detected ten times or more. The rearrangement joins TRBV10-3 to TRBJ2-7; 11 positions agree with TRBD1. With 3 bases clipped from V and 4 bases from J, the junction kept 5 bases outside the gene matches. CDR3 length: 15 amino acids. The germline V gene has CDR1 ENHRY and CDR2 SYGVKD. CDR3 sequence reads: CAISESGTGGYEQYF. The CDR3 DNA follows: TGTGCCATCAGTGAAAGCGGGACAGGGGGTTACGAGCAGTACTTC.